This T cell receptor beta chain was retrieved from a study of blood T cell repertoires in COVID-19. Study as a whole: COVID-19 samples from acute and convalescent phases originated in the United States, Italy and Spain. The analysed material was cDNA or gDNA that came from T cells, B-cell-depleted T cells, or PBMCs.

As originally analysed: Reference gene primer amplification gave estimated nucleated cell counts. The protocol was immunoSEQ multiplex PCR, while the TCRdb copy is restricted to in-frame clones and leaves out a portion. That table supplies the V and J calls and clone size; D and trimming were determined from the DNA. The sample holds tens of thousands of clones, around 67% seen once. Germline CDR1 and CDR2: SQVTM and ANQGSEA. This CDR3 contains 11 residues. V lost 6 bases and J 3 bases, leaving 7 bases between the germline ends. The chain is built from TRBV29-1 and TRBJ2-3; D perhaps matches TRBD1 (6 bases). Sequenced: peripheral blood. The TCR originated in a man in his fifties or sixties with acute or convalescent COVID-19. For the CDR3, the DNA is TGCAGCGTGGACAGAACAGATACGCAGTATTTT. Its protein product is CSVDRTDTQYF.